A single sample gave rise to the 21 T cell receptor beta chains below, sequenced in a study of vaccination and CD4 T cells after COVID-19 (dated by TCRdb to the early 2020s). The method behind the library was PCR. The instrument was an Illumina iSeq 100. DNA from cultured CD4+ T cells underwent TCR sequencing with the Oncomine TCR Beta short-read assay at the Johns Hopkins FTIC core. TCRdb applied fastp at Q25 and MiXCR to the public reads, then kept only in-frame beta chains. Every entry covers one CDR3 protein and lists the most common genes and DNA from its rows. The sample has roughly 16,000 distinct CDR3 sequences on record, around 49% of them singletons. The ten largest make up roughly 12% of the sample. No antigen has been identified for these receptors. Interpreted using the paper, the treatment or condition label stands for: approximately 9-day PBMC culture with coronavirus spike peptide pools or control peptides (ViraFEST assay).

Sequenced: CD4+ T cells from blood, cultured in vitro. All receptors derive from a human donor who had recovered from COVID-19.

The rearrangement uses TRBV20-1 and TRBJ2-3, with TRBD2 as a possible D gene (6 bases). There are 13 residues in the CDR3. Germline V gives CDR1 DFQATT, CDR2 SNEGSKA (reference sequence). Deletions cut 4 bases from V and 6 bases from J, with 14 bases between. In DNA, the CDR3 is TGCAGTGCTAACGGGGGTCCCGTCGATACGCAGTATTTT. Translated, it gives CSANGGPVDTQYF.

The chain uses TRBV2 and TRBJ2-1; D may be TRBD2 (5 bases). This CDR3 has 13 amino acids. The germline gives CDR1 SNHLY, CDR2 FYNNEI. The V gene lost 8 bases and the J gene lost 8 bases, with 16 bases spanning the gap. The CDR3 sequence is CASEGARGDEQFF. The DNA for the CDR3 is TGTGCCAGCGAGGGAGCTAGAGGCGATGAGCAGTTCTTC.

This clonotype was recorded a few times. This rearrangement joins TRBV28 to TRBJ1-5; weak D call: TRBD1 (5 bases). The CDR3 is 14 residues long. CDR1 and CDR2 from the germline V gene are MDHEN and SYDVKM. V was clipped by 5 bases and J by 5 bases, with 13 bases between them. The CDR3, as DNA: TGTGCCAGCAGTCTATCAGGGCCCCATCAGCCCCAGCATTTT. Amino acid sequence: CASSLSGPHQPQHF.

This clonotype has just a few counts. The chain is built from TRBV20-1 and TRBJ2-1, with 11 nucleotides matching TRBD2. The germline V gene encodes CDR1 DFQATT and CDR2 SNEGSKA (reference sequence). Unmatched junction bases numbered 15, after V lost 5 bases and J lost 12 bases. This CDR3 region has 15 residues. The CDR3, as DNA: TGCAGTGCTGATAGACTAGCGGGAAGCTTTATCGGGCAGTTCTTC. The encoded protein is CSADRLAGSFIGQFF.

The rearrangement links TRBV12-3 or TRBV12-4 to TRBJ2-2; the match to TRBD1 covers 10 bases. The CDR3 runs 15 residues. The V and J ends lost 4 bases and 1 base, in that order; junction bases with no gene match: 0. The CDR3, as DNA: TGTGCCAGCAGTTGGACAGGGGGGAACACCGGGGAGCTGTTTTTT. It is translated as CASSWTGGNTGELFF.

This clonotype was seen only a few times. V usage is TRBV28 and J usage is TRBJ2-1, with D perhaps matching TRBD1 (6 bases). The J call may be incorrect, as the DNA end agrees better with TRBJ2-7. This CDR3 is 13 amino acids long. The V gene's germline CDR1 is MDHEN and CDR2 SYDVKM. CDR3 nucleotide sequence: TGTGCCAGCAGTTGGACAGCCTCCTACGAGCAGTACTTC. This sequence encodes CASSWTASYEQYF.

The V and J genes are TRBV28 and TRBJ1-5; 7 bases are shared with TRBD1. Looked up from germline, CDR1 is MDHEN and CDR2 is SYDVKM. The length of the CDR3 is 15 residues. With 5 bases clipped from V and 4 bases from J, the junction kept 8 bases outside the gene matches. The CDR3: CASSGEGQWNQPQHF. Written as DNA, the CDR3 is TGTGCCAGCAGTGGGGAGGGACAGTGGAATCAGCCCCAGCATTTT. The entire variable domain, with the rest obtained from reference TRBV28 and TRBJ1-5, is as follows: DVKVTQSSRYLVKRTGEKVFLECVQDMDHENMFWYRQDPGLGLRLIYFSYDVKMKEKGDIPEGYSVSREKKERFSLILESASTNQTSMYLCASSGEGQWNQPQHFGDGTRLSIL.

This clonotype was counted between two and nine times. The V gene is TRBV4-2, the J gene TRBJ2-1, with 7 bases matching TRBD2. This CDR3 is built from 15 residues. V was clipped by 2 bases and J by 6 bases; unmatched bases: 7. Germline V gene data show CDR1 as LGHNA and CDR2 as YNFKEQ. CDR3: CASSQIGGGPNEQFF. In DNA, the CDR3 is TGTGCCAGCAGCCAAATCGGGGGAGGGCCCAATGAGCAGTTCTTC.

This clonotype was detected only a few times. The J gene is TRBJ2-2, the V gene TRBV24-1; D is perhaps TRBD1 (5 bases). V lost 1 base to trimming and J lost 1 base, with 6 bases between them. Germline CDR1 and CDR2: KGHDR and SFDVKD. The CDR3 covers 15 residues. The CDR3, as DNA: TGTGCCACCAGTGATTTAACAGGGAACACCGGGGAGCTGTTTTTT. Amino acid sequence: CATSDLTGNTGELFF.

The rearrangement links TRBV2 to TRBJ2-7; 8 positions agree with TRBD2. Trimming took 2 bases from V and 0 from J; bases not matched to a gene: 6. The CDR3 consists of 16 residues. The germline CDR1 and CDR2 sequences are SNHLY and FYNNEI. This CDR3 reads CASSEWRGDHSYEQYF. CDR3 bases: TGTGCCAGCAGTGAATGGCGGGGGGACCACTCCTACGAGCAGTACTTC.

The V gene is TRBV27, the J gene TRBJ1-2; possible D gene TRBD1, 5 bases. Germline V gene lookup returns CDR1 MNHEY and CDR2 SMNVEV (reference sequence). The V end was cut by 3 bases, the J end by 7 bases, with 27 bases between. This CDR3 is built from 18 residues. CDR3 in amino acids: CASSFPPGREVRLGGYTF. The CDR3 DNA follows: TGTGCCAGCAGTTTCCCCCCGGGCAGGGAGGTACGTTTAGGTGGCTACACCTTC.

The J gene is TRBJ2-1, the V gene TRBV24-1, with TRBD2 identical over 12 bases. J gave up 6 bases and V 9 bases, and 5 bases lay outside the gene matches. Per germline, CDR1 KGHDR and CDR2 SFDVKD. This CDR3 comprises 14 residues. The DNA of the CDR3 is TGTGCCACCGCTCCTAGCGGGAGGGCCAATGAGCAGTTCTTC. Translation gives CATAPSGRANEQFF.

The chain recombines TRBV5-8 with TRBJ1-1; maybe TRBD1 (6 bases). Germline CDR1 and CDR2: SGHTS and YDEGEE. The CDR3 extends over 13 amino acids. Trimming cost V 0 bases and J 4 bases, with 7 bases left between them. CDR3 coding DNA: TGTGCCAGCAGCTTGGAGGGGGGCACTGAAGCTTTCTTT. Protein: CASSLEGGTEAFF.

This chain links TRBV7-9 with TRBJ1-2; 8 bases align to TRBD1. Trimming removed 1 base from V and 8 bases from J; junction bases left unmatched: 6. In germline, CDR1 is SEHNR, CDR2 FQNEAQ (reference sequence). CDR3 length: 14 residues. Here the CDR3 reads CASSLDQGARGYTF. The CDR3 region has the DNA TGTGCCAGCAGCTTAGATCAGGGGGCGCGAGGCTACACCTTC.

This chain uses TRBV7-8 with TRBJ2-3, with 7 positions matching TRBD2. The CDR3 has 14 amino acids. Germline V gene lookup returns CDR1 SGHVS and CDR2 FQNEAQ. The V gene end was trimmed by 3 bases and the J gene end by 5 bases; junction bases not matched to a gene: 5. The CDR3 protein is CASSFPGGLDTQYF. In nucleotides, the CDR3 is TGTGCCAGCAGCTTCCCCGGGGGGTTAGATACGCAGTATTTT.

The gene calls are TRBV18 and TRBJ2-3; D call uncertain. Germline V gene data show CDR1 as KGHSH and CDR2 as LQKENI. The V end lost 3 bases, the J end lost 0 bases, and 1 base lay between the germline ends. The CDR3 sequence is 12 residues long. The CDR3 here is CASSPSTDTQYF. The CDR3 coding sequence is TGTGCCAGCTCACCTAGCACAGATACGCAGTATTTT.

This clonotype has a handful of counts. The V call is TRBV5-1, the J call TRBJ1-2; the D is unclear. V lost 3 bases, J lost 2 bases, and 14 bases lay in between. The CDR3 consists of 15 residues. CDR1 and CDR2 from the germline V gene are SGHRS and YFSETQ. CDR3 loop: CASSSTGASNYGYTF. The CDR3 DNA reads as TGCGCCAGCAGCTCAACGGGCGCTTCAAACTATGGCTACACCTTC. The entire variable domain, with the rest obtained from reference TRBV5-1 and TRBJ1-2, is as follows: KAGVTQTPRYLIKTRGQQVTLSCSPISGHRSVSWYQQTPGQGLQFLFEYFSETQRNKGNFPGRFSGRQFSNSRSEMNVSTLELGDSALYLCASSSTGASNYGYTFGSGTRLTVV.

J is TRBJ2-7 and V is TRBV23-1; 7 positions match TRBD1. TRBV23-1 is recorded as an ORF, its role being uncertain. J lost 3 bases, V lost 0 bases, and 8 bases had no gene match. The CDR3 has 16 amino acids. CDR3 nucleotide sequence: TGCGCCAGCAGTCAATCACAGGGGAAACAACACTACGAGCAGTACTTC. This codes for CASSQSQGKQHYEQYF.

The V gene is TRBV2, the J gene TRBJ2-1, with 8 bases fitting TRBD2. This CDR3 is built from 13 residues. The V segment lost 11 bases and the J segment 8 bases; nucleotides outside the gene matches: 11. The germline gives CDR1 SNHLY, CDR2 FYNNEI. CDR3 amino acids: CAGLGLATDEQFF. The CDR3 region has the DNA TGTGCCGGCCTTGGACTAGCTACCGATGAGCAGTTCTTC.

The J gene is TRBJ1-5, the V gene TRBV18; D not resolved. Germline V lookup: CDR1 KGHSH, CDR2 LQKENI. The V end lost 4 bases, the J end lost 2 bases, and 12 bases lay between the germline ends. The CDR3 spans 15 residues. Here the CDR3 reads CASSQGGFGNQPQHF. CDR3 bases: TGTGCCAGCTCACAGGGAGGGTTTGGCAATCAGCCCCAGCATTTT.

The genes are TRBV20-1 and TRBJ2-7; D gene uncertain. The germline V gene has CDR1 DFQATT and CDR2 SNEGSKA (reference sequence). There are 14 residues in the CDR3. V shed 5 bases and J shed 7 bases, with 21 bases lying between them. CDR3 coding DNA: TGCAGTGCTCGGCGGACGGCGATGGTGTTTGAGCAGTACTTC. This translates into CSARRTAMVFEQYF.